The table lists the clone carrying this T cell receptor beta chain with many counts. Antigen: not known. The data belong to a study of T cell repertoires in cytomegalovirus infection. Study overall: TCR beta signatures that were public indicated CMV infection and matching HLA type. Study-wide results and limits: Summed public TCR beta family frequency identified CMV carriers bearing the relevant HLA. HLA-C-restricted CMV-specific TCR beta clonotypes were dominant in the ex vivo response.

Each CDR3 protein is one row after TCRdb ran MiXCR on the reads. Among about 310,000 distinct CDR3 sequences listed, about a sixth were seen once. V was cut by 0 bases and J by 5 bases, with 10 bases left in between. From germline, CDR1 is MNHNY and CDR2 SVGAGI (reference sequence). This CDR3 contains 14 residues. The TCR was taken from a human donor in good health (CMV status not recorded). Some clones in this sample may be carry-over from other donors' samples. The gene calls are TRBV6-6 and TRBJ1-2, with D unresolved. The sequenced sample was PBMCs. CDR3 sequence: CASSYSVRSYGYTF. The DNA for the CDR3 is TGTGCCAGCAGTTACTCAGTCAGGTCTTATGGCTACACCTTC.